This T cell receptor (beta chain) was identified during a study of blood T cells in healthy people across ages. The study's findings and limits: Comparison with aged donors showed that long-lived donors had more naive CD4+ cells and higher diversity.

The authors ran a second PCR of about 6 to 11 cycles using a sample-barcoded 5' primer and a J-beta primer mix. Every single cDNA molecule received a tag from a template-switch adaptor with 12 random nucleotides. TCRdb passed the 5' RACE reads through MiXCR, listing each CDR3 protein once. The sample has 1.5 million to 2 million distinct CDR3 sequences, around 35% seen once; the top ten hold about 11%. Comment on this clonotype: Its specificity is unknown.

The specimen was blood. The TCR was taken from a woman in her twenties or thirties in good health.

The CDR3 nucleotides are TGTGCCAGCAGCTTAGATGCGGCGGTCTTACCCCTCCACTTT. Residues: CASSLDAAVLPLHF. The chain uses TRBV7-8 and TRBJ1-6, with no clear D. CDR3 length equals 14 residues. Germline CDR1 and CDR2: SGHVS and FQNEAQ. Trimming removed 1 base from V and 12 bases from J, with 13 bases in between. Based on the CDR3 plus reference TRBV7-8 and TRBJ1-6, the full variable domain is GAGVSQSPRYKVAKRGQDVALRCDPISGHVSLFWYQQALGQGPEFLTYFQNEAQLDKSGLPSDRFFAERPEGSVSTLKIQRTQQEDSAVYLCASSLDAAVLPLHFGNGTRLTVT.